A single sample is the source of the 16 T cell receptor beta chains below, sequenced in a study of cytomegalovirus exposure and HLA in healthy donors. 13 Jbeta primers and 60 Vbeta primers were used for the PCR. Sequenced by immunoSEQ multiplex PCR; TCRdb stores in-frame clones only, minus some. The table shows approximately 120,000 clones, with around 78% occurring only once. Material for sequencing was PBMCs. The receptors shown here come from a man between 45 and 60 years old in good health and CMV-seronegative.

The CDR3 region is CASGRGLSTDTQYF. The CDR3 nucleotides are TGTGCCAGCGGGCGGGGGTTGAGCACAGATACGCAGTATTTT. The chain recombines TRBV2 with TRBJ2-3, with TRBD2 matching 7 bases. Losses at the gene ends were 8 bases for V and 0 bases for J; bases not matched to a gene: 5. The CDR3 is 14 residues long. Looked up from germline, CDR1 is SNHLY and CDR2 is FYNNEI.

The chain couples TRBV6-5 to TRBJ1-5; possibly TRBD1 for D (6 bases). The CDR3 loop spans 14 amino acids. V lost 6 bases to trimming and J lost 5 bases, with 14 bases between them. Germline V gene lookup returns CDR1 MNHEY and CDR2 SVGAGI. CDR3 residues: CASSPPDSYQPQHF. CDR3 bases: TGTGCCAGCAGCCCTCCGGACAGTTATCAGCCCCAGCATTTT.

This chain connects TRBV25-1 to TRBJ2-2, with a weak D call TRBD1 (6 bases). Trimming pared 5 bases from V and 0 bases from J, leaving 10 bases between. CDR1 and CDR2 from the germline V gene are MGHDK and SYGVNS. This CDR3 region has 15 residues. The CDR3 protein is CASSNSGANTGELFF. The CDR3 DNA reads TGTGCCAGCAGTAACTCAGGGGCGAACACCGGGGAGCTGTTTTTT. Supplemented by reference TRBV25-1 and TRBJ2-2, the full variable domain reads EADIYQTPRYLVIGTGKKITLECSQTMGHDKMYWYQQDPGMELHLIHYSYGVNSTEKGDLSSESTVSRIRTEHFPLTLESARPSHTSQYLCASSNSGANTGELFFGEGSRLTVL.

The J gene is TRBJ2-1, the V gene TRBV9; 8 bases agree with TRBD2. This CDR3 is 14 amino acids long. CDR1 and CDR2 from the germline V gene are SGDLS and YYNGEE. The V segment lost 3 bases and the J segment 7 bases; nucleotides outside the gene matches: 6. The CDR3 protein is CASSARTSLNEQFF. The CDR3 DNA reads TGTGCCAGCAGCGCTCGGACTAGCCTAAATGAGCAGTTCTTC.

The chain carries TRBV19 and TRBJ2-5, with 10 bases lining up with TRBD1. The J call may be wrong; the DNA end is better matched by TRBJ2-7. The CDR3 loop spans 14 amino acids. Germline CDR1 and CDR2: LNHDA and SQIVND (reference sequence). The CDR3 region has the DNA TGTGCCAGTAGCGGGACAGGGGATGGGGACGAGCAGTACTTC. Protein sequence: CASSGTGDGDEQYF.

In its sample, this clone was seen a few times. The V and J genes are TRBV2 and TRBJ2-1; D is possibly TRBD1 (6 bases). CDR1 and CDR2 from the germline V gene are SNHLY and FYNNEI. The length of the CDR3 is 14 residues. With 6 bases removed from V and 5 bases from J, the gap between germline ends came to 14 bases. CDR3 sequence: CASSLLWTDNEQFF. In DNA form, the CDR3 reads TGTGCCAGCAGCCTCCTTTGGACAGACAATGAGCAGTTCTTC. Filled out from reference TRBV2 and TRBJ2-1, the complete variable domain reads EPEVTQTPSHQVTQMGQEVILRCVPISNHLYFYWYRQILGQKVEFLVSFYNNEISEKSEIFDDQFSVERPDGSNFTLKIRSTKLEDSAMYFCASSLLWTDNEQFFGPGTRLTVL.

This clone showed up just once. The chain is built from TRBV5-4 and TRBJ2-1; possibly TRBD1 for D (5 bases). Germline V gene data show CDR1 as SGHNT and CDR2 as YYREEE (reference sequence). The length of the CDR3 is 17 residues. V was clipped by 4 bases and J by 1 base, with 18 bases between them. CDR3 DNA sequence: TGTGCCAGCAGCCACGACAGCGATTCGTATTCCTACAATGAGCAGTTCTTC. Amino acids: CASSHDSDSYSYNEQFF. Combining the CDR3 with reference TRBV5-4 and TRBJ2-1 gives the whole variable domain ETGVTQSPTHLIKTRGQQVTLRCSSQSGHNTVSWYQQALGQGPQFIFQYYREEENGRGNFPPRFSGLQFPNYSSELNVNALELDDSALYLCASSHDSDSYSYNEQFFGPGTRLTVL.

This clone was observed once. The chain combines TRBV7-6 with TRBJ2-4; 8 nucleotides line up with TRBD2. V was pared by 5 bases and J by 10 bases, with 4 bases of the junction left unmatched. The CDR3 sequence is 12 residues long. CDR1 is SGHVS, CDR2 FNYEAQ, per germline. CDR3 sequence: CASSPGGRIQYF. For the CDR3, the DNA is TGTGCCAGCAGCCCGGGGGGGAGGATTCAGTACTTC.

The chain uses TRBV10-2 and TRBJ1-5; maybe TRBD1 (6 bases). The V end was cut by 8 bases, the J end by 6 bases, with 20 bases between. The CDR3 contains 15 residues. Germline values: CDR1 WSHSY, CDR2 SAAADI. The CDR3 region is CASRGGRDGSQPQHF. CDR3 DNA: TGCGCCAGCCGGGGGGGCCGGGACGGTAGTCAGCCCCAGCATTTT.

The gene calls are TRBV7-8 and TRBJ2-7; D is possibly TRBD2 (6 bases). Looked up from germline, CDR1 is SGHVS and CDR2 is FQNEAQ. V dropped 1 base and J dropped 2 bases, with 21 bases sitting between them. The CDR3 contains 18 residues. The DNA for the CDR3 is TGTGCCAGCAGCTTAGGAGGCGGGATCTTACCAAGGACCTACGAGCAGTACTTC. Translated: CASSLGGGILPRTYEQYF.

The CDR3 loop is CASSPRGDTYNEQFF. CDR3 nucleotide sequence: TGTGCCAGCAGCCCCAGGGGGGACACCTACAATGAGCAGTTCTTC. The chain joins TRBV9 to TRBJ2-1; tentative D call: TRBD1 (7 bases). Germline values: CDR1 SGDLS, CDR2 YYNGEE. With 4 bases removed from V and 2 bases from J, the gap between germline ends came to 13 bases. The CDR3 extends over 15 amino acids.

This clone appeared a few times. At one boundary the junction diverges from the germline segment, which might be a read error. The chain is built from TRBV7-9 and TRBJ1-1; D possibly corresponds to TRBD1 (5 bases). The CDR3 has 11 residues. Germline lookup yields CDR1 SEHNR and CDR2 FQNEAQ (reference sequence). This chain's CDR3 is CSSSLAGGAFF. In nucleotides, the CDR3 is TGTTCCAGCAGCTTAGCGGGGGGGGCTTTCTTT. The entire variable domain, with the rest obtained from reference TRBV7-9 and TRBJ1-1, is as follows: DTGVSQNPRHKITKRGQNVTFRCDPISEHNRLYWYRQTLGQGPEFLTYFQNEAQLEKSRLLSDRFSAERPKGSFSTLEIQRTEQGDSAMYLCSSSLAGGAFFGQGTRLTVV.

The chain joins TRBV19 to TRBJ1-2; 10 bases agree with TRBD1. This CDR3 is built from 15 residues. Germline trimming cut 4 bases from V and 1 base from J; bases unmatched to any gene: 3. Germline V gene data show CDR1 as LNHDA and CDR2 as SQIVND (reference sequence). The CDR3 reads CASSNRDRGNYGYTF. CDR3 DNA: TGTGCCAGTAGTAACAGGGACAGGGGTAACTATGGCTACACCTTC. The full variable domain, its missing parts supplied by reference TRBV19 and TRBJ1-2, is DGGITQSPKYLFRKEGQNVTLSCEQNLNHDAMYWYRQDPGQGLRLIYYSQIVNDFQKGDIAEGYSVSREKKESFPLTVTSAQKNPTAFYLCASSNRDRGNYGYTFGSGTRLTVV.

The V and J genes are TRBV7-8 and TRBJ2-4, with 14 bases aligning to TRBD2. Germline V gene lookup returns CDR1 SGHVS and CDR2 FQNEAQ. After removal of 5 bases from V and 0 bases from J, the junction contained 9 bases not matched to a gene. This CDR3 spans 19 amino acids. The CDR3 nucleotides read TGTGCCAGCAGCCCCGGGACTAGCGGGGGCCCTCTAGCCAAAAACATTCAGTACTTC. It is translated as CASSPGTSGGPLAKNIQYF. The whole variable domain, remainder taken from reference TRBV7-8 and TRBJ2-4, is GAGVSQSPRYKVAKRGQDVALRCDPISGHVSLFWYQQALGQGPEFLTYFQNEAQLDKSGLPSDRFFAERPEGSVSTLKIQRTQQEDSAVYLCASSPGTSGGPLAKNIQYFGAGTRLSVL.

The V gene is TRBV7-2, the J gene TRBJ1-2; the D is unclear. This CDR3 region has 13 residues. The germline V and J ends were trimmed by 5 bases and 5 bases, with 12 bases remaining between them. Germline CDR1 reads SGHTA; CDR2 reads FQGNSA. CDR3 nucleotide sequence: TGTGCCAGCAGCGTAGGCAGCGGATATGGCTACACCTTC. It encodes CASSVGSGYGYTF.

CDR3 in DNA: TGTGCCAGCAGCCTACCTAGAGAAAAACTGTTTTTT. Its translation: CASSLPREKLFF. The V call is TRBV7-2, the J call TRBJ1-4, with no clear D. This CDR3 spans 12 amino acids. Trimming removed 5 bases at V and 8 bases at J, with 9 bases between. CDR1 SGHTA and CDR2 FQGNSA come from the germline V gene. Supplemented by reference TRBV7-2 and TRBJ1-4, the full variable domain reads GAGVSQSPSNKVTEKGKDVELRCDPISGHTALYWYRQSLGQGLEFLIYFQGNSAPDKSGLPSDRFSAERTGGSVSTLTIQRTQQEDSAVYLCASSLPREKLFFGSGTQLSVL.